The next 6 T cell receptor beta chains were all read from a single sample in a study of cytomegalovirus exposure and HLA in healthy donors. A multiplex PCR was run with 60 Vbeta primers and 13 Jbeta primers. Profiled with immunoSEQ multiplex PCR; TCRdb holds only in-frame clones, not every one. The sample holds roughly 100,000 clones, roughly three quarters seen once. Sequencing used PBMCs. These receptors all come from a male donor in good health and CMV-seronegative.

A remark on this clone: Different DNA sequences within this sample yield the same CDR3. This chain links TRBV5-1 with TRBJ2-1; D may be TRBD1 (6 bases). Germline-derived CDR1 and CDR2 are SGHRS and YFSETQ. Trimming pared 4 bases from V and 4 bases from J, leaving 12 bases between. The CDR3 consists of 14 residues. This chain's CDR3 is CASSAAGAYNEQFF. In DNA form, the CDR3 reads TGCGCCAGCAGCGCGGCAGGGGCGTACAATGAGCAGTTCTTC.

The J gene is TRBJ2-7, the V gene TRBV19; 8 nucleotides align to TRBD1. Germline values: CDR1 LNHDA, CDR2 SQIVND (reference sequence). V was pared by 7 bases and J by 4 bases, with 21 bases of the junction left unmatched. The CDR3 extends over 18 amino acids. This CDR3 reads CASTPFSPTPGQEYEQYF. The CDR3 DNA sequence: TGTGCCAGTACCCCCTTTTCCCCGACTCCGGGACAGGAGTACGAGCAGTACTTC.

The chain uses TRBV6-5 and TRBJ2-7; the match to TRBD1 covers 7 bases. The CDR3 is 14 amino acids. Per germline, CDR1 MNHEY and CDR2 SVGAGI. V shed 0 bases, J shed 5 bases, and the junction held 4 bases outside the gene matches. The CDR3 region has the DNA TGTGCCAGCAGTTACTCGACAGGGTTGAACGAGCAGTACTTC. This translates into CASSYSTGLNEQYF.

CDR3 in DNA: TGCGCCAGCAGCTTGGGGGACACCGACTACGAGCAGTACTTC. Translating it yields CASSLGDTDYEQYF. This chain uses TRBV5-1 with TRBJ2-7, with D possibly being TRBD1 (6 bases). V shed 0 bases and J shed 3 bases, with 10 bases lying between them. There are 14 residues in the CDR3. Germline V lookup: CDR1 SGHRS, CDR2 YFSETQ.

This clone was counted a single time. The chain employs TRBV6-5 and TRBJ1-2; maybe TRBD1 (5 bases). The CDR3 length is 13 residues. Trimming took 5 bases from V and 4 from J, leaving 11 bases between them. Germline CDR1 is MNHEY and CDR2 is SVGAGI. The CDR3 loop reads CASSLGGSYGYTF. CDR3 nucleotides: TGTGCCAGCAGTCTGGGGGGATCCTATGGCTACACCTTC.

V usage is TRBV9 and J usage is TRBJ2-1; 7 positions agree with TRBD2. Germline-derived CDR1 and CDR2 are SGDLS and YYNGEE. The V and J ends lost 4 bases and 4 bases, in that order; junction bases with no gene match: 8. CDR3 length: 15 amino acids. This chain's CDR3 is CASSPRSGPYNEQFF. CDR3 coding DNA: TGTGCCAGCAGCCCCCGTAGCGGGCCATACAATGAGCAGTTCTTC.